Each of the 10 T cell receptor beta chains below was sequenced from the same sample in a study of shared clonotypes between healthy human individuals. Repertoires were generated with immunoSEQ multiplex PCR, while TCRdb's copy carries only in-frame clones and drops some. The table has some 1,100,000 clones, approximately 78% seen once. The sample taken for sequencing was memory CD4+ T cells from PBMCs. The sample's subset: CD45RA-negative fraction. The receptors derive from a man aged 18 to 29 in good health. Some clones in this sample may be carry-over from other donors' samples.

V gene TRBV2 combines with J gene TRBJ2-5, with D tentatively TRBD1 or TRBD2 (5 bases each). V dropped 6 bases and J dropped 3 bases, with 8 bases sitting between them. The germline V gene has CDR1 SNHLY and CDR2 FYNNEI. The CDR3 covers 12 residues. The CDR3, as DNA: TGTGCCAGCAGAAGGGGAGAAGAGACCCAGTACTTC. It translates to CASRRGEETQYF.

The V call is TRBV11-2, the J call TRBJ1-1; no clear D. The CDR3 consists of 13 residues. Looked up from germline, CDR1 is SGHAT and CDR2 is FQNNGV. V lost 0 bases and J 7 bases, leaving 9 bases between the germline ends. CDR3 in amino acids: CASSLDHGYEAFF. The CDR3 region has the DNA TGTGCCAGCAGCTTAGATCACGGATATGAAGCTTTCTTT.

V and J are TRBV28 and TRBJ2-5, with D possibly TRBD2 on 6 matching bases. V lost 4 bases to trimming and J lost 4 bases, with 16 bases between them. CDR3 length: 15 residues. Germline assignment: CDR1 MDHEN and CDR2 SYDVKM. CDR3: CASSYGRDSGETQYF. The DNA for the CDR3 is TGTGCCAGCAGTTACGGACGGGACTCGGGAGAGACCCAGTACTTC.

This rearrangement joins TRBV11-1 to TRBJ2-3; tentative D call: TRBD2 (5 bases). Looked up from germline, CDR1 is SGHAT and CDR2 is FQDESV (reference sequence). This CDR3 spans 13 amino acids. V was cut by 6 bases and J by 5 bases, with 12 bases left in between. The CDR3 DNA reads as TGTGCCAGCAGTTGGACTCTTCAAGATACGCAGTATTTT. It translates to CASSWTLQDTQYF.

This chain links TRBV7-2 with TRBJ2-7; either TRBD1 or TRBD2 may supply D (5 bases each). The CDR3 runs to 14 residues. Germline values: CDR1 SGHTA, CDR2 FQGNSA. V was clipped by 1 base and J by 4 bases, with 11 bases between them. CDR3 nucleotides: TGTGCCAGCAGCTTAGGGGGGTTTTCGTACGAGCAGTACTTC. Encoded protein: CASSLGGFSYEQYF.

The chain uses TRBV4-3 and TRBJ2-7, with 14 bases that match TRBD2. V lost 2 bases and J lost 5; bases outside the gene matches: 11. Looked up from germline, CDR1 is LGHNA and CDR2 is YSLEER. The length of the CDR3 is 18 residues. CDR3 in amino acids: CASSQRSSGTSGSHEQYF. The CDR3 DNA reads as TGCGCCAGCAGCCAACGAAGCTCCGGGACTAGCGGGAGCCACGAGCAGTACTTC.

The chain uses TRBV11-3 and TRBJ2-5; a weak D match, TRBD2 (5 bases). There are 13 residues in the CDR3. CDR1 is SGHNT and CDR2 is YENEEA in the germline V gene. The V end was cut by 5 bases, the J end by 0 bases, with 7 bases between. The DNA of the CDR3 is TGTGCCAGCAGCGCGCGGGACCAAGAGACCCAGTACTTC. Amino acid sequence: CASSARDQETQYF.

As to this clone: The same CDR3 can be traced to other DNA sequences in this sample. The J gene is TRBJ1-1, the V gene TRBV18, with D unresolved. Per the germline V gene, CDR1 is KGHSH and CDR2 is LQKENI. The CDR3 is 13 amino acids. Deletions cut 6 bases from V and 3 bases from J, with 11 bases between. The CDR3 region is CASSPIEDTEAFF. The CDR3 region has the DNA TGTGCCAGCTCCCCGATTGAGGACACTGAAGCTTTCTTT.

This clone has at least ten counts. V gene TRBV19 combines with J gene TRBJ2-7, with TRBD1 matching over 7 bases. The CDR3 is 13 residues long. From germline, CDR1 is LNHDA and CDR2 SQIVND (reference sequence). V was clipped by 4 bases and J by 3 bases; unmatched bases: 3. Here the CDR3 reads CASSNRQGYEQYF. Here the CDR3 DNA reads TGTGCCAGTAGTAACAGACAGGGCTACGAGCAGTACTTC. Filled out from reference TRBV19 and TRBJ2-7, the complete variable domain reads DGGITQSPKYLFRKEGQNVTLSCEQNLNHDAMYWYRQDPGQGLRLIYYSQIVNDFQKGDIAEGYSVSREKKESFPLTVTSAQKNPTAFYLCASSNRQGYEQYFGPGTRLTVT.

The J gene is TRBJ1-5, the V gene TRBV6-6, with D tentatively TRBD1 (5 bases). V gave up 6 bases and J gave up 1 base, with 13 bases separating them. This CDR3 region has 15 residues. In germline, CDR1 is MNHNY, CDR2 SVGAGI (reference sequence). The CDR3 nucleotides read TGTGCCAGCAGCTCACCCCAGGGCAGCAATCAGCCCCAGCATTTT. Its translation: CASSSPQGSNQPQHF.